This T cell receptor beta chain was identified during a study of T cells in tuberculosis. Overall study: T cells were selected with CD1B tetramers loaded with glucose monomycolate.

Overall study results and limits: Low-affinity CD1B-GMM tetramer-binding T cells may have been missed.

This CDR3 region has 15 residues. Germline-derived CDR1 and CDR2 are SGHTA and FQGTGA. Losses at the gene ends were 3 bases for V and 4 bases for J; bases not matched to a gene: 6. Thawed, overnight-rested PBMC were stained with GMM-loaded CD1B tetramer, viability dye and anti-CD3, then sorted. CD1B tetramers were loaded with Rhodococcus equi-derived C32 glucose monomycolate. From each donor, around 100,000 tetramer-negative cells were sorted. TCRdb's copy holds only in-frame clones and misses some; the assay was immunoSEQ multiplex PCR. The data contain nearly 60,000 clones, roughly 86% of them singletons.

V gene TRBV7-3 combines with J gene TRBJ2-3, with 8 bases aligning to TRBD2. Material: CD1b-GMM tetramer-negative cells sorted from PBMCs. The clonotype was recovered from an adult woman with latent tuberculosis. The CDR3 loop is CASSFGGGSADTQYF. The DNA of the CDR3 is TGTGCCAGCAGCTTCGGGGGGGGTTCCGCAGATACGCAGTATTTT. Full variable domain (missing parts from reference TRBV7-3 and TRBJ2-3): GAGVSQTPSNKVTEKGKYVELRCDPISGHTALYWYRQSLGQGPEFLIYFQGTGAADDSGLPNDRFFAVRPEGSVSTLKIQRTERGDSAVYLCASSFGGGSADTQYFGPGTRLTVL.